These T cell receptor beta chains were read from a single sample in a study of T-cell reconstitution after alpha-beta-depleted transplantation in children. MiXCR, run by TCRdb on the PCR reads, gives a single entry per CDR3 protein. The profile shows about 980,000 distinct CDR3 sequences, about 29% of them singletons. The sample in question was PBMCs, mostly from graft donor cells, obtained 360 days after TCRalphabeta/CD19-depleted stem cell transplant. All receptors come from a boy under two years old who had a stem cell transplant for SCID, so the T cells may come from the graft donor. CDR3s include the opening cysteine and the closing phenylalanine or tryptophan. Each record gives: D gene, V gene, clone size, J gene, CDR3 DNA, CDR3 protein. D genes are given only for firm matches. Size tells how often a clone was seen (once, few, many) or the class of an expanded clone, and some rows leave it out.

.,TRBV4-1,.,TRBJ2-7,TGCGCCAGCAGCCAAATGGACGGGGTTAACGAGCAGTACTTC,CASSQMDGVNEQYF
.,TRBV28,few,TRBJ2-7,TGTGCCAGCAGTTTAACCCAGGGGAGCTCCTACGAGCAGTACTTC,CASSLTQGSSYEQYF
TRBD1,TRBV12-3/TRBV12-4,.,TRBJ2-1,TGTGCCAGCAGACCCGGGACAGTCATCAATGAGCAGTTCTTC,CASRPGTVINEQFF
.,TRBV20-1,few,TRBJ1-2,TGCAGTGCTAGAGCCCTCCGGGGAGGCTACGGCTACACCTTC,CSARALRGGYGYTF
TRBD2,TRBV7-2,few,TRBJ2-2,TGTGCCAGCAGCGGAAGGTCAGGACTAGCGGGGGGTAACACCGGGGAGCTGTTTTTT,CASSGRSGLAGGNTGELFF
TRBD2,TRBV5-1,.,TRBJ2-4,TGCGCCAGCAGCTCGGGGACTAGTCCCGTAGCCAAAAACATTCAGTACTTC,CASSSGTSPVAKNIQYF
.,TRBV5-4,few,TRBJ2-3,TGTGCCAGCAGCCGGACAGCAAGCGATACGCAGTATTTT,CASSRTASDTQYF
TRBD2,TRBV7-7,.,TRBJ2-1,TGTGCCAGCAGCTTGGAAGTTGGGGGACTAGTCCCATACAATGAGCAGTTCTTC,CASSLEVGGLVPYNEQFF
.,TRBV5-1,.,TRBJ1-4,TGCGCCAGCAGCACTCGGACGGCAACTAATGAAAAACTGTTTTTT,CASSTRTATNEKLFF
.,TRBV12-3/TRBV12-4,few,TRBJ2-1,TGTGCCAGCAGTTTAGTCCATCCCTACAATGAGCAGTTCTTC,CASSLVHPYNEQFF
.,TRBV7-8,.,TRBJ2-1,TGTGCCAGCAGCTTAGGTTCGCAGAGCTCCTACAATGAGCAGTTCTTC,CASSLGSQSSYNEQFF
.,TRBV5-1,.,TRBJ2-5,TGCGCCAGCAGCTTGAGGGGTAGGATTCGACAAGAGACCCAGTACTTC,CASSLRGRIRQETQYF
TRBD1,TRBV12-3/TRBV12-4,.,TRBJ2-7,TGTGCCAGCAGTCCCTGGCAGGGGGCTGACGAGCAGTACTTC,CASSPWQGADEQYF
TRBD1,TRBV3-1,.,TRBJ2-7,TGTGCCAGCAGCCGCCGACAGGGAGATTACGAGCAGTACTTC,CASSRRQGDYEQYF
.,TRBV5-1,few,TRBJ2-5,TGCGCCAGCAGCTTAGGGGCGCGGTACCAAGAGACCCAGTACTTC,CASSLGARYQETQYF
.,TRBV29-1,.,TRBJ2-3,TGCAGCGTTGAACTAGCTGGGTATAGCACAGATACGCAGTATTTT,CSVELAGYSTDTQYF
TRBD1,TRBV5-1,.,TRBJ2-5,TGCGCCAGTCGGCTTACAGGGGGCATCGAGACCCAGTACTTC,CASRLTGGIETQYF
.,TRBV28,few,TRBJ2-5,TGTGCCAGCAGTTTAGGACGGGGGGCCCCCAAAGAGACCCAGTACTTC,CASSLGRGAPKETQYF
.,TRBV5-5,.,TRBJ2-7,TGTGCCAGCAGCTTTTCCCCCTCTGGGGCGCTAGGAAAGCAGTACTTC,CASSFSPSGALGKQYF
.,TRBV7-3,.,TRBJ2-3,TGTGCCAGCAGCTTATCGACGGGGGCACGCACAGATACGCAGTATTTT,CASSLSTGARTDTQYF